This T cell receptor beta chain is drawn from a study of metastatic and nonmetastatic thyroid tumors. All patients were untreated before thyroid surgery. This clone has just one count. The junction differs from germline at one of its ends, possibly a read error. As originally analysed: Differences in CDR3 between clinicopathological groups were drawn on to build a classifier intended to discriminate distant-metastatic papillary thyroid cancer patients. TCRdb re-called the PCR reads via MiXCR. TCRdb's processing, not the study's, gives the V and J calls here. This sample has approximately 9,700 clones, with about 30% found just once. Germline V gene lookup returns CDR1 MDHEN and CDR2 SYDVKM. CDR3 size: 12 residues.

This sequence originates from a female donor with papillary thyroid cancer or a benign thyroid nodule (not recorded which). Some clones in this sample may be carry-over from other donors' samples. The chain employs TRBV28 and TRBJ2-5; no clear D. The material sequenced was tumor tissue. The CDR3 DNA reads TGTGCCAACAGTTTAAGGAGAGAGACCCAGTACTTC. This sequence encodes CANSLRRETQYF.